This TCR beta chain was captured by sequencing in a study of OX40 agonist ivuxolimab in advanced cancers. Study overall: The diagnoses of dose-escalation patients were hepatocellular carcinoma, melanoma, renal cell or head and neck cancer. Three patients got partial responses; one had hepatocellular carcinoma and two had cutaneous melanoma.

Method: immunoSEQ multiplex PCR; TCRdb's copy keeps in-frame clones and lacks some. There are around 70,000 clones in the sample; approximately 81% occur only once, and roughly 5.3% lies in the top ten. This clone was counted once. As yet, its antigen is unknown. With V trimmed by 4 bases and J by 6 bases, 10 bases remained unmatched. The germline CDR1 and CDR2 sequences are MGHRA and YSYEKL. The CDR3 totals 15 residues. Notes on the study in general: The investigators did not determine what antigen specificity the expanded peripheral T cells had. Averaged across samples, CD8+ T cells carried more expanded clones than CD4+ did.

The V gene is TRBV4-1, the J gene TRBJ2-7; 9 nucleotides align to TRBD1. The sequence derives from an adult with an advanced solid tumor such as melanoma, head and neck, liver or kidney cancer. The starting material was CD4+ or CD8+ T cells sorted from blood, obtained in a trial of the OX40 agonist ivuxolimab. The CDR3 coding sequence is TGCGCCAGCAGCCGAACCACAGGGGGCACTTCCGAGCAGTACTTC. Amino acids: CASSRTTGGTSEQYF.